Presented here are 25 T cell receptor beta chains from one specimen sequenced in a study of shared clonotypes between healthy human individuals. Naive CD8 cells, CD45RO-negative and positively selected for CCR7, excluded terminally differentiated effector memory CD45RA+ cells. The assay was immunoSEQ multiplex PCR, and TCRdb's table has in-frame clones only and misses some. Seen here are fewer than 850,000 clones, roughly 96% observed once, and the top ten hold about 0.21%. The specimen sequenced was naive CD8+ T cells sorted from blood. The receptor source for this set is a man aged 25-45 years in good health.

This chain links TRBV7-9 with TRBJ2-7, with a weak D call TRBD1 (6 bases). Trimming left V 5 bases short and J 1 base short, with 15 bases between. This CDR3 has 15 residues. CDR1 and CDR2 (germline): SEHNR, FQNEAQ (reference sequence). The CDR3 here is CASSLQGRSSYEQYF. In DNA form, the CDR3 reads TGTGCCAGCAGCCTACAGGGCCGATCTTCCTACGAGCAGTACTTC.

This clone was observed a single time. The chain joins TRBV5-1 to TRBJ2-2; D gene unclear. This CDR3 has 15 amino acids. V lost 1 base to trimming and J lost 0 bases, with 7 bases between them. Looked up from germline, CDR1 is SGHRS and CDR2 is YFSETQ. The CDR3 is CASSLFYANTGELFF. CDR3 DNA sequence: TGCGCCAGCAGCTTGTTCTACGCGAACACCGGGGAGCTGTTTTTT.

This clone appeared a few times. Other nucleotide sequences from this sample produce the same CDR3. V gene TRBV7-9 combines with J gene TRBJ1-5; D is uncertain. V shed 1 base and J shed 7 bases, with 5 bases lying between them. Looked up from germline, CDR1 is SEHNR and CDR2 is FQNEAQ (reference sequence). The CDR3 totals 12 residues. The CDR3 coding sequence is TGTGCCAGCAGCTTAGGAGGGCAGCCCCAGCATTTT. This encodes CASSLGGQPQHF.

V is TRBV4-1 and J is TRBJ1-4, with 7 bases fitting TRBD1. This CDR3 region has 15 residues. J was trimmed by 3 bases and V by 3 bases; bases with no gene match: 4. CDR1 is MGHRA and CDR2 is YSYEKL in the germline V gene. The CDR3: CASSQEGASNEKLFF. The CDR3 DNA is TGCGCCAGCAGCCAGGAGGGGGCCTCTAATGAAAAACTGTTTTTT.

V usage is TRBV6-5 and J usage is TRBJ2-7, with D possibly matching TRBD2 (5 bases). CDR3 length equals 15 residues. V shed 8 bases and J shed 0 bases, with 17 bases lying between them. Germline V lookup: CDR1 MNHEY, CDR2 SVGAGI. The CDR3 DNA reads as TGTGCCAGCGCCCCCCTAGCAGCTACCTCCTACGAGCAGTACTTC. Translating gives CASAPLAATSYEQYF.

The rearrangement uses TRBV7-9 and TRBJ2-1; TRBD2 agrees at 7 bases. With 5 bases clipped from V and 7 bases from J, the junction kept 14 bases outside the gene matches. Germline assignment: CDR1 SEHNR and CDR2 FQNEAQ (reference sequence). The CDR3 has 16 amino acids. The DNA of the CDR3 is TGTGCCAGCAGCCCCCCCGCGCTAGCGGCCTCTAATGAGCAGTTCTTC. Its translation: CASSPPALAASNEQFF.

This clone was seen a few times. The chain is built from TRBV11-2 and TRBJ1-4; D is uncertain. The germline V gene encodes CDR1 SGHAT and CDR2 FQNNGV. The CDR3 extends over 15 amino acids. Trimming cost V 1 base and J 10 bases, with 16 bases left between them. In DNA form, the CDR3 reads TGTGCCAGCAGCTTAGCCCCAGCACTAGGAGGAAAACTGTTTTTT. Its protein is CASSLAPALGGKLFF.

The chain couples TRBV27 to TRBJ2-7; a weak D match, TRBD1 (5 bases). This CDR3 has 16 amino acids. Germline V lookup: CDR1 MNHEY, CDR2 SMNVEV (reference sequence). Trimming left V 0 bases short and J 3 bases short, with 15 bases between. The CDR3 DNA reads TGTGCCAGCAGTTTATCAGCAGGGCTAATGAACTACGAGCAGTACTTC. Translated, it gives CASSLSAGLMNYEQYF.

V is TRBV4-3 and J is TRBJ2-7; D uncertain. Germline CDR1 is LGHNA and CDR2 is YSLEER. The CDR3 contains 15 residues. Trimming stripped 0 bases from V and 0 bases from J, with 9 bases between. The CDR3 DNA follows: TGCGCCAGCAGCCAAGATACCCGGAGCTCCTACGAGCAGTACTTC. Residues: CASSQDTRSSYEQYF.

V gene TRBV7-9 combines with J gene TRBJ2-7, with D perhaps matching TRBD1 (6 bases). The germline V and J ends were trimmed by 2 bases and 2 bases, with 10 bases remaining between them. The germline V gene has CDR1 SEHNR and CDR2 FQNEAQ (reference sequence). The CDR3 covers 14 residues. The DNA for the CDR3 is TGTGCCAGCAGCTTAAACACAGGGCCCTACGAGCAGTACTTC. Its protein product is CASSLNTGPYEQYF.

The gene calls are TRBV10-3 and TRBJ2-1, with D possibly being TRBD1 (6 bases). This CDR3 is built from 14 residues. V dropped 3 bases and J dropped 8 bases, with 14 bases sitting between them. The germline V gene encodes CDR1 ENHRY and CDR2 SYGVKD. The CDR3 here is CAISDGQYVDEQFF. The CDR3 nucleotides read TGTGCCATCAGTGACGGACAGTATGTCGATGAGCAGTTCTTC.

CDR3 residues: CATSRGGVGAGPTYEQYF. Written as DNA, the CDR3 is TGTGCCACCAGCAGAGGTGGGGTGGGGGCAGGGCCGACCTACGAGCAGTACTTC. The V gene is TRBV15, the J gene TRBJ2-7; D possibly corresponds to TRBD1 (6 bases). The CDR3 has 18 residues. The germline gives CDR1 LNHNV, CDR2 YYDKDF (reference sequence). The germline V and J ends were trimmed by 1 base and 2 bases, with 21 bases remaining between them.

A note on this clone: Other DNA sequences in the same sample also yield this CDR3. This rearrangement joins TRBV11-2 to TRBJ2-7, with D uncertain. The CDR3 runs to 12 residues. In germline, CDR1 is SGHAT, CDR2 FQNNGV. V was cut by 2 bases and J by 0 bases, with 2 bases left in between. CDR3 protein: CASSLFSYEQYF. The DNA for the CDR3 is TGTGCCAGCAGCTTATTCTCCTACGAGCAGTACTTC.

The chain employs TRBV19 and TRBJ2-2, with D perhaps matching TRBD2 (6 bases). Germline loops: CDR1 LNHDA, CDR2 SQIVND (reference sequence). Deletions cut 7 bases from V and 7 bases from J, with 25 bases between. The length of the CDR3 is 17 residues. CDR3 in amino acids: CASIPPGGGRNIGELFF. The CDR3 DNA reads TGTGCCAGTATTCCCCCCGGGGGTGGGAGGAATATCGGGGAGCTGTTTTTT.

The chain is built from TRBV6-5 and TRBJ2-7, with 8 bases identical to TRBD2. The CDR3 spans 15 residues. V lost 8 bases, J lost 2 bases, and 11 bases stayed unmatched. The V gene's germline CDR1 is MNHEY and CDR2 SVGAGI. CDR3 DNA sequence: TGTGCCAGCCAGGAGGGGGGACTAGTTACCTACGAGCAGTACTTC. Amino acids: CASQEGGLVTYEQYF.

V and J are TRBV27 and TRBJ2-7, with 7 bases identical to TRBD2. Germline CDR1 is MNHEY and CDR2 is SMNVEV (reference sequence). V was clipped by 6 bases and J by 5 bases; unmatched bases: 7. CDR3 size: 13 residues. The CDR3 bases are TGTGCCAGCAGGGGGGGGAAACTCGACGAGCAGTACTTC. Encoded protein: CASRGGKLDEQYF.

DNA of the CDR3: TGTGCCAGCAGCCACTGGGACAGGATCTACGAGCAGTACTTC. It specifies CASSHWDRIYEQYF. The chain has TRBV7-9 and TRBJ2-7, with 8 bases lining up with TRBD1. There are 14 residues in the CDR3. J lost 3 bases, V lost 5 bases, and 6 bases had no gene match. The germline CDR1 and CDR2 sequences are SEHNR and FQNEAQ (reference sequence).

The chain uses TRBV10-2 and TRBJ2-1, with D possibly matching TRBD1 (5 bases). The CDR3 extends over 16 amino acids. V was clipped by 0 bases and J by 4 bases, with 13 bases between them. Germline CDR1 is WSHSY and CDR2 is SAAADI. The CDR3 spells CASSESAAGAYNEQFF. DNA of the CDR3: TGCGCCAGCAGTGAGTCGGCTGCTGGGGCTTACAATGAGCAGTTCTTC.

The V call is TRBV6-1, the J call TRBJ1-2; tentatively, D is TRBD1 (5 bases). The germline CDR1 and CDR2 sequences are MNHNS and SASEGT. With 3 bases removed from V and 6 bases from J, the gap between germline ends came to 11 bases. The CDR3 is made up of 13 amino acids. The CDR3 protein is CASSDPGRNGYTF. The DNA for the CDR3 is TGTGCCAGCAGTGACCCAGGGAGGAATGGCTACACCTTC.

The chain carries TRBV28 and TRBJ2-5; D is ambiguous. The CDR3 consists of 13 residues. The germline V and J ends were trimmed by 2 bases and 7 bases, with 11 bases remaining between them. Germline V gene sequence: CDR1 MDHEN, CDR2 SYDVKM. The CDR3 region is CASSLAIEGTQYF. Written as DNA, the CDR3 is TGTGCCAGCAGTTTAGCGATTGAAGGGACCCAGTACTTC.

The chain recombines TRBV7-9 with TRBJ2-3, with 10 positions matching TRBD2. Germline values: CDR1 SEHNR, CDR2 FQNEAQ (reference sequence). V trimming: 4 bases; J trimming: 2 bases; junction bases outside the gene matches: 15. There are 19 residues in the CDR3. In nucleotides, the CDR3 is TGTGCCAGCAGCTCACCATCAGCGGGAGGGCCTGATCTCACAGATACGCAGTATTTT. Translated, it gives CASSSPSAGGPDLTDTQYF.

The rearrangement joins TRBV15 to TRBJ2-1, with a possible D match to TRBD1 (5 bases). Germline CDR1 and CDR2: LNHNV and YYDKDF (reference sequence). With 0 bases removed from V and 8 bases from J, the gap between germline ends came to 20 bases. The CDR3 sequence is 17 residues long. The CDR3 coding sequence is TGTGCCACCAGCAGAGATCACAGGACCGTCGGCTTCGATGAGCAGTTCTTC. Amino acids: CATSRDHRTVGFDEQFF. Full variable domain (outside the CDR3, taken from reference TRBV15 and TRBJ2-1): DAMVIQNPRYQVTQFGKPVTLSCSQTLNHNVMYWYQQKSSQAPKLLFHYYDKDFNNEADTPDNFQSRRPNTSFCFLDIRSPGLGDTAMYLCATSRDHRTVGFDEQFFGPGTRLTVL.

The chain recombines TRBV29-1 with TRBJ2-5; 8 bases map to TRBD1. V shed 8 bases and J 5 bases; nucleotides not matched to a gene: 13. CDR1 and CDR2 (germline): SQVTM, ANQGSEA. This CDR3 region has 14 residues. As DNA, the CDR3 is TGCAGCCTTAGGGACAGGTCGTTGATGGAGACCCAGTACTTC. Translated: CSLRDRSLMETQYF.

The genes are TRBV9 and TRBJ2-2; no clear D gene. The length of the CDR3 is 14 residues. CDR1 is SGDLS and CDR2 is YYNGEE in the germline V gene. The V and J ends lost 3 bases and 3 bases respectively, with 9 bases between them. The CDR3 here is CASSAPVYTGELFF. The CDR3 DNA reads as TGTGCCAGCAGCGCCCCGGTCTACACCGGGGAGCTGTTTTTT.

J is TRBJ2-1 and V is TRBV2; TRBD2 matches 7 bases. The V gene's germline CDR1 is SNHLY and CDR2 FYNNEI. Losses at the gene ends were 5 bases for V and 7 bases for J; bases not matched to a gene: 5. There are 13 residues in the CDR3. As DNA, the CDR3 is TGTGCCAGCAGTTGGACCGGGGGGAATGAGCAGTTCTTC. This sequence encodes CASSWTGGNEQFF.